This T cell receptor beta chain was documented in a study of OX40 agonist ivuxolimab in advanced cancers. The study in broad terms: Ivuxolimab was a fully human IgG2 agonistic monoclonal antibody targeting the costimulatory receptor OX40 (CD134). Intravenous ivuxolimab was administered to patients every 2 weeks at six dose levels: 0.01, 0.1, 0.3, 1.5, 3 and 10 mg/kg. Patients were allowed to have had prior anti-PD-1, anti-PD-L1 or anti-CTLA-4 therapy, and 40% of the dose-escalation patients had been treated with checkpoint inhibitors. Among the 52 dose-escalation patients, around 19 had hepatocellular carcinoma, roughly 15 melanoma, 9 renal cell carcinoma and 9 head and neck cancer. Partial responses occurred in three dose-escalation patients: two with cutaneous melanoma and one with hepatocellular carcinoma. The paper covers the monotherapy dose-escalation part of the phase I ivuxolimab trial, which included N = 52 patients. In the dose-escalation cohort, 82.7% of patients were male, and the mean age was roughly 60 years, with a range of 23 to 79. The purpose of peripheral TCRbeta sequencing was to test whether ivuxolimab changed TCR sequence diversity and led to clonal T-cell expansion.

After removal of 6 bases from V and 4 bases from J, the junction retains 4 bases not matched to a gene. CDR1 MNHEY and CDR2 SMNVEV are derived from the germline V gene (reference sequence). From the cysteine through the phenylalanine, the CDR3 covers 14 amino acids. The sequence is cut down to CDR3 DNA, 42 bases in frame from base 1. The trial excluded patients who had a history of autoimmune disease or who were on systemic immunosuppression. Peripheral blood for TCR sequencing was drawn from every dose cohort at baseline, at cycle 4 day 1 and at cycle 7 day 1. The samples were drawn from a first-in-human, open-label, multicenter phase I dose-escalation trial of ivuxolimab. Adults with locally advanced or metastatic melanoma, renal cell, hepatocellular, or head and neck squamous cell carcinoma were enrolled in the trial. Before TCR sequencing, CD4+ T cells and CD8+ T cells were sorted from peripheral blood as separate populations.

Points on this clone: Its antigen target is currently unknown. No much larger clone is present one base from it, and per-base qualities are unavailable.

For sequencing of the TCRbeta CDR3 region, genomic DNA was extracted from the sorted cells. The immunoSEQ Assay was used for sequencing of TCRbeta CDR3 regions. In its TCRdb copy, this immuneACCESS table keeps in-frame sequences only and misses some clones. Where compared with another copy, unresolved V genes explain less than half of these, and the others have no known cause. Present in this sample are around 66,000 clones, about 85% of which were seen just once. The ten largest clones take up 4% of the sample. General conclusions and limits of the study: After ivuxolimab, CD8+ T cells had more expanded clones than CD4+ T cells on average. The antigen specificity of the clonally expanded peripheral T cells was not determined. At doses from 0.1 to 3.0 mg/kg, clonal expansion was seen in both CD4+ and CD8+ blood T cells between baseline and week 6. Low levels of normalized T-cell clonal expansion were also shown by some nonresponding patients. Partial responders in the 0.1-3.0 mg/kg groups had among the lowest normalized peripheral clonal expansion, especially among CD8+ T cells.

The V gene is TRBV27 and the J gene is TRBJ2-7; 12 central bases correspond to TRBD2. The receptor's source is an adult with an advanced solid tumor such as melanoma, head and neck, liver or kidney cancer. Sample: CD4+ or CD8+ T cells sorted from blood, taken in a trial of the OX40 agonist ivuxolimab. The CDR3 reads as follows: CASSRTSGAYEQYF. The sequenced DNA: TGTGCCAGCAGCCGGACTAGCGGGGCATACGAGCAGTACTTC.